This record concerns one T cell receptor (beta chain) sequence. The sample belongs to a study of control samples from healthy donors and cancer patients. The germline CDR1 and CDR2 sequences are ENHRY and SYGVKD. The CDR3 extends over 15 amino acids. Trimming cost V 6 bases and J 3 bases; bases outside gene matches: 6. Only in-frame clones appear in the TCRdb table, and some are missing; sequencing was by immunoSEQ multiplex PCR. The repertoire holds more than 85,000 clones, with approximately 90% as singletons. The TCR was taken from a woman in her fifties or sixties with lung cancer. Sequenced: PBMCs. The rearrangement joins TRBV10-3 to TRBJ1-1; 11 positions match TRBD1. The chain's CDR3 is CAIRPGTGGYTEAFF. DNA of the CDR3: TGTGCCATCAGGCCCGGGACAGGGGGATACACTGAAGCTTTCTTT.